Following are 20 T cell receptor beta chains from one sample sequenced in a study of regulatory T cells in long-lasting Graves disease. Libraries of TCR beta came from iRepertoire HTBI primers plus Arm-PCR of CDR3 regions. TCRdb independently ran MiXCR on the multiplex PCR reads; one entry per CDR3 protein. Seen here are roughly 400,000 distinct CDR3 sequences, around 21% observed once, and the top ten hold around 21%. Time point specified: persistent/refractory GD, antithyroid drugs over 5 years with positive TRAb. RNA from PBMCs was the source of the TCR library. The sample in question was peripheral blood mononuclear cells (PBMCs), obtained when the disease was refractory, from a patient treated with antithyroid drugs. The source is a female donor with Graves disease.

The V gene is TRBV29-1, the J gene TRBJ2-7; 9 nucleotides match TRBD1. The CDR3 extends over 13 amino acids. The V and J ends lost 6 bases and 1 base, in that order; junction bases with no gene match: 4. The germline V gene encodes CDR1 SQVTM and CDR2 ANQGSEA. The CDR3 DNA follows: TGCAGCGTAACCGGACAGGGGTCCTACGAGCAGTACTTC. Amino acid sequence: CSVTGQGSYEQYF.

This clonotype was seen many times. The chain uses TRBV7-8 and TRBJ2-7; 9 bases map to TRBD1. The CDR3 consists of 14 residues. The V gene's germline CDR1 is SGHVS and CDR2 FQNEAQ. V was clipped by 4 bases and J by 7 bases; unmatched bases: 8. CDR3 sequence: CASSSGDRVGEQYF. The CDR3 nucleotides are TGTGCCAGCAGCTCTGGGGACAGGGTCGGTGAGCAGTACTTC.

This sequence joins TRBV5-1 and TRBJ2-7, with a tentative D call TRBD1 (7 bases). V gave up 4 bases and J gave up 1 base, with 12 bases separating them. The CDR3 is 14 residues long. CDR1 and CDR2 from the germline V gene are SGHRS and YFSETQ. The CDR3 DNA sequence: TGCGCCAGCAGCACAGGGGCGGGGTCCTACGAGCAGTACTTC. Its translation is CASSTGAGSYEQYF.

This clonotype was picked up many times. The rearrangement uses TRBV7-2 and TRBJ2-4; D gene unclear. The CDR3 length is 14 residues. The germline CDR1 and CDR2 sequences are SGHTA and FQGNSA. Between the trimmed V and J ends, which lost 5 bases and 0 bases, there was a span of 8 bases. CDR3 nucleotide sequence: TGTGCCAGCAGCCTAAGGATAGCCAAAAACATTCAGTACTTC. Amino acids: CASSLRIAKNIQYF.

The V gene is TRBV7-3, the J gene TRBJ2-5; TRBD1 agrees at 7 bases. J was trimmed by 6 bases and V by 4 bases; bases with no gene match: 8. The length of the CDR3 is 14 residues. The germline V gene encodes CDR1 SGHTA and CDR2 FQGTGA. The CDR3 loop is CASSSLDRPKTQYF. DNA of the CDR3: TGTGCCAGCAGCTCGTTGGACAGGCCGAAGACCCAGTACTTC.

This clonotype was seen a handful of times. At one end the junction does not follow the germline gene, possibly because of a read error. The J gene is TRBJ2-7, the V gene TRBV7-9; TRBD2 is a possible D gene (6 bases). The CDR3 loop spans 16 amino acids. CDR1 and CDR2 from the germline V gene are SEHNR and FQNEAQ (reference sequence). CDR3 region: CSSSGIGGGGNYEQYF. The DNA for the CDR3 is TGTTCCAGCAGCGGAATCGGGGGAGGTGGGAACTACGAGCAGTACTTC. Using reference TRBV7-9 and TRBJ2-7 for the parts outside the CDR3, the full variable domain is DTGVSQNPRHKITKRGQNVTFRCDPISEHNRLYWYRQTLGQGPEFLTYFQNEAQLEKSRLLSDRFSAERPKGSFSTLEIQRTEQGDSAMYLCSSSGIGGGGNYEQYFGPGTRLTVT.

This clonotype has only a few counts. The chain links TRBV27 to TRBJ2-2; TRBD1 matches at 7 bases. V shed 5 bases, J shed 4 bases, and the junction held 4 bases outside the gene matches. The CDR3 loop spans 14 amino acids. From germline, CDR1 is MNHEY and CDR2 SMNVEV (reference sequence). CDR3 DNA sequence: TGTGCCAGCAGTCGACAGGGCGGCACCGGGGAGCTGTTTTTT. Translated: CASSRQGGTGELFF.

There are a few counts of this clonotype. The chain is built from TRBV6-1 and TRBJ1-5; the match to TRBD1 covers 8 bases. Losses at the gene ends were 6 bases for V and 1 base for J; bases not matched to a gene: 17. CDR1 MNHNS and CDR2 SASEGT come from the germline V gene. The CDR3 is 19 amino acids. In DNA form, the CDR3 reads TGTGCCAGCAGGGAATTCTGGACAGGGAGGGAAAGGAGCAATCAGCCCCAGCATTTT. Translated, it gives CASREFWTGRERSNQPQHF.

The J gene is TRBJ1-1, the V gene TRBV4-2; D unresolved. Germline assignment: CDR1 LGHNA and CDR2 YNFKEQ. The CDR3 length is 11 residues. Trimming shortened V by 0 bases and J by 12 bases, and 8 bases separated the two germline ends. CDR3 nucleotides: TGTGCCAGCAGCCAAGATCCCCGGACTTTCTTT. This encodes CASSQDPRTFF.

The sample holds many counts of this clonotype. The rearrangement links TRBV7-8 to TRBJ2-5, with D perhaps given as TRBD1 or TRBD2 (6 bases each). Trimming took 4 bases from V and 7 from J, leaving 22 bases between them. There are 16 residues in the CDR3. Germline CDR1 is SGHVS and CDR2 is FQNEAQ. The CDR3: CASSSLKGDPGATQYF. Written as DNA, the CDR3 is TGTGCCAGCAGCTCACTTAAGGGCGACCCGGGGGCGACCCAGTACTTC.

Only a few counts were recorded for this clonotype. The CDR3 loop is CASTVEGRVDSYGYTF. In nucleotides, the CDR3 is TGCGCCAGCACCGTGGAGGGACGCGTTGACTCCTATGGCTACACCTTC. This chain connects TRBV5-1 to TRBJ1-2; D is perhaps TRBD1 (5 bases). Germline V gene lookup returns CDR1 SGHRS and CDR2 YFSETQ. This CDR3 region has 16 residues. Trimming cost V 6 bases and J 4 bases, with 22 bases left between them.

This chain connects TRBV30 to TRBJ1-6; 11 bases map to TRBD1. CDR3 size: 14 residues. Germline V lookup: CDR1 GTSNPN, CDR2 SVGIG (reference sequence). The V gene end was trimmed by 2 bases and the J gene end by 8 bases; junction bases not matched to a gene: 2. This CDR3 reads CAWSRDRGDSPLHF. CDR3 DNA sequence: TGTGCCTGGAGTCGGGACAGGGGGGATTCACCCCTCCACTTT.

At least ten counts were recorded for this clonotype. The chain couples TRBV28 to TRBJ1-4, with D possibly matching TRBD1 (6 bases). This CDR3 is 16 amino acids long. Between the trimmed V and J ends, which lost 3 bases and 0 bases, there was a span of 11 bases. CDR1 is MDHEN, CDR2 SYDVKM, per germline. The CDR3 sequence: CASSFWDISTNEKLFF. The DNA for the CDR3 is TGTGCCAGCAGTTTTTGGGACATTTCAACTAATGAAAAACTGTTTTTT.

This clonotype was recorded at least ten times. This chain connects TRBV2 to TRBJ2-5, with D perhaps assigned TRBD1 or TRBD2 (6 bases each). The CDR3 extends over 15 amino acids. Looked up from germline, CDR1 is SNHLY and CDR2 is FYNNEI. Trimming removed 3 bases from V and 1 base from J, with 12 bases in between. CDR3 protein: CASSDGGQAQETQYF. The CDR3 nucleotides read TGTGCCAGCAGTGACGGGGGCCAAGCCCAAGAGACCCAGTACTTC.

Only a few counts were recorded for this clonotype. The J gene is TRBJ2-2, the V gene TRBV14, with D perhaps TRBD2 (6 bases). From germline, CDR1 is SGHDN and CDR2 FVKESK. This CDR3 contains 16 residues. Trimming took 4 bases from V and 5 from J, leaving 17 bases between them. The CDR3 DNA follows: TGTGCCAGCAGCCCCGTCCCGGGGGTCGGTACCGGGGAGCTGTTTTTT. Translation: CASSPVPGVGTGELFF.

Only one count was recorded for this clonotype. The CDR3 does not end in the conserved phenylalanine or tryptophan, so this is likely a read error. The V gene is TRBV4-3, the J gene TRBJ2-5; D might be TRBD2 (6 bases). Germline loops: CDR1 LGHNA, CDR2 YSLEER. V lost 0 bases and J lost 7, with 18 bases in between. The CDR3 is 16 amino acids. CDR3 DNA: TGCGCCAGCAGCCAAGATTTTGCGGGGTTTAAGGGGACCCAGTACGTC. The encoded protein is CASSQDFAGFKGTQYV.

Only a few counts were recorded for this clonotype. The chain employs TRBV7-9 and TRBJ1-1; no clear D. Per germline, CDR1 SEHNR and CDR2 FQNEAQ (reference sequence). V lost 7 bases to trimming and J lost 4 bases, with 7 bases between them. The CDR3 is 11 amino acids. CDR3 sequence: CASTAGTEAFF. DNA for the CDR3: TGTGCCAGCACCGCAGGCACTGAAGCTTTCTTT.

The gene calls are TRBV14 and TRBJ2-1, with 10 nucleotides matching TRBD2. CDR3 size: 17 residues. In germline, CDR1 is SGHDN, CDR2 FVKESK. V lost 4 bases, J lost 4 bases, and 10 bases stayed unmatched. This CDR3 is CASSPPPGTSAYNEQFF. The CDR3 region has the DNA TGTGCCAGCAGCCCGCCCCCCGGGACTAGCGCTTACAATGAGCAGTTCTTC.

In its sample, this clonotype was seen many times. V usage is TRBV12-3 or TRBV12-4 and J usage is TRBJ2-2; no clear D gene. The CDR3 length is 15 residues. V was pared by 6 bases and J by 5 bases, with 16 bases between. The CDR3 DNA reads as TGTGCCAGCAGAACGACCCGCGAAGGGACCGGGGAGCTGTTTTTT. Translating gives CASRTTREGTGELFF.

This clonotype was observed at least ten times. The chain couples TRBV2 to TRBJ1-5; 11 bases are shared with TRBD1. Germline V gives CDR1 SNHLY, CDR2 FYNNEI. The CDR3 runs 16 residues. The ends lost 3 bases at V and 2 bases at J; junction bases unmatched: 3. The CDR3 reads CASSDRTGGRNQPQHF. Written as DNA, the CDR3 is TGTGCCAGCAGTGATAGGACAGGGGGCCGCAATCAGCCCCAGCATTTT.